These 2 T cell receptor beta chains share one sample of origin, sequenced in a study of blood T cell repertoires in COVID-19. Repertoires were generated with immunoSEQ multiplex PCR, while TCRdb's copy carries only in-frame clones and drops some. The data show about 260,000 clones, with 88% seen just once and approximately 4.3% held by the top ten. The sample comprised peripheral blood. Receptors originate from a man between 60 and 75 years old who had recovered from COVID-19.

The V gene is TRBV7-6, the J gene TRBJ1-3; TRBD1 matches at 7 bases. CDR3 length equals 16 residues. The ends lost 2 bases at V and 2 bases at J; junction bases unmatched: 6. The V gene's germline CDR1 is SGHVS and CDR2 FNYEAQ. The CDR3: CASSLSTGQTGNTIYF. CDR3 in DNA: TGTGCCAGCAGCTTATCGACAGGGCAAACTGGAAACACCATATATTTT.

The chain joins TRBV3-1 (or the pseudogene TRBV3-2) to TRBJ1-4; TRBD1 might be the D (5 bases). Germline values: CDR1 LGHDT, CDR2 YNNKEL (reference sequence). There are 12 residues in the CDR3. V lost 6 bases and J lost 8, with 10 bases in between. The CDR3 DNA is TGTGCCAGCAGGGGGCAAATGGAAAAACTGTTTTTT. This codes for CASRGQMEKLFF.